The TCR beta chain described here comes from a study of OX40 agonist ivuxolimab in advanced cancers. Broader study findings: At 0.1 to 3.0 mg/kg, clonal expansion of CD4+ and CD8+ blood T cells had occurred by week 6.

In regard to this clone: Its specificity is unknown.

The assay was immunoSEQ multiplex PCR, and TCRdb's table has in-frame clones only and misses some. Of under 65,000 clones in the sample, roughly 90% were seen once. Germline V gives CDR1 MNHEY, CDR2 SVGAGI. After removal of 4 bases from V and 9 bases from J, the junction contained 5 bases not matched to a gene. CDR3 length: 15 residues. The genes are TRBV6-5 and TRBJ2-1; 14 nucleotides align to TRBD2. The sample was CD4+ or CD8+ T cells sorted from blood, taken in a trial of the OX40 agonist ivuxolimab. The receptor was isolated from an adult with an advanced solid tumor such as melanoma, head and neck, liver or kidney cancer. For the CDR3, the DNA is TGTGCCAGCAGTTCCCAAGGGACTAGCGGGAGTGAGCAGTTCTTC. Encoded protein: CASSSQGTSGSEQFF.